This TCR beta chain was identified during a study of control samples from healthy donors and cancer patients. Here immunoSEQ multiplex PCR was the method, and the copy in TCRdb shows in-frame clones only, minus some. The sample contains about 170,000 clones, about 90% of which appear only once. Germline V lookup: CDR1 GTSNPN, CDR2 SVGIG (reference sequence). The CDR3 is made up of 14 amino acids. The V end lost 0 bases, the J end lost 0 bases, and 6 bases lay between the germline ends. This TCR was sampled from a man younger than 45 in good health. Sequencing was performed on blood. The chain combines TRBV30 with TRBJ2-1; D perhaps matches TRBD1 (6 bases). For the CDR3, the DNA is TGTGCCTGGAGTGTGGACAGCTCCTACAATGAGCAGTTCTTC. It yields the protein CAWSVDSSYNEQFF.